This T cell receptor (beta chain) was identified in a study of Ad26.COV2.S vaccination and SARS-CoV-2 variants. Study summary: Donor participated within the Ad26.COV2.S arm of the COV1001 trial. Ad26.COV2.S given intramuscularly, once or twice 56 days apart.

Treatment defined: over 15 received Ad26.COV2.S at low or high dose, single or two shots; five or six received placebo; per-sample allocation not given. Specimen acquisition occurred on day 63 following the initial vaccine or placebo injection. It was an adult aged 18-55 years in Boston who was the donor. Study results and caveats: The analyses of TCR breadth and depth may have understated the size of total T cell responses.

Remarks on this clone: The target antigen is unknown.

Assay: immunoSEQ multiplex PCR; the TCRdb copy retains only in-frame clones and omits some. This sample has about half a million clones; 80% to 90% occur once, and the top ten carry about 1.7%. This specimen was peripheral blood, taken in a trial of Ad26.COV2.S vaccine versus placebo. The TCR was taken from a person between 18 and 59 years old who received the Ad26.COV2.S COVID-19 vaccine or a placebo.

The CDR3 spells CASSLAGGLQETQYF. CDR3 coding DNA: TGTGCCAGCAGCCTAGCGGGGGGGTTACAAGAGACCCAGTACTTC. This rearrangement joins TRBV9 to TRBJ2-5; 12 bases fit TRBD2. CDR3 size: 15 residues. The V gene end was trimmed by 4 bases and the J gene end by 2 bases; junction bases not matched to a gene: 3. Germline loops: CDR1 SGDLS, CDR2 YYNGEE.